Following are 20 T cell receptor beta chains from one sample sequenced in a study of blood T cell repertoires in COVID-19. Data came from immunoSEQ multiplex PCR; TCRdb stores just in-frame clones and leaves some out. Among 200,000 to 300,000 clones listed, around 88% were seen once. Sample: peripheral blood. The receptor source for this set is a man under 40 with active or convalescent COVID-19.

V and J are TRBV7-8 and TRBJ2-7; D possibly corresponds to TRBD2 (6 bases). Trimming removed 3 bases from V and 1 base from J, with 10 bases in between. CDR3 size: 14 residues. Germline V gene lookup returns CDR1 SGHVS and CDR2 FQNEAQ. The CDR3 protein is CASSLDYFSYEQYF. The CDR3 DNA reads TGTGCCAGCAGCTTGGACTACTTTTCCTACGAGCAGTACTTC.

The chain carries TRBV9 and TRBJ1-1; D may be TRBD1 (6 bases). Germline CDR1 reads SGDLS; CDR2 reads YYNGEE. This CDR3 comprises 15 residues. The germline V and J ends were trimmed by 7 bases and 1 base, with 17 bases remaining between them. Written as DNA, the CDR3 is TGTGCCAGCGGACTGTATGAGGGACAGAACACTGAAGCTTTCTTT. Amino acid sequence: CASGLYEGQNTEAFF. The whole variable domain, filled in from reference TRBV9 and TRBJ1-1, reads DSGVTQTPKHLITATGQRVTLRCSPRSGDLSVYWYQQSLDQGLQFLIQYYNGEERAKGNILERFSAQQFPDLHSELNLSSLELGDSALYFCASGLYEGQNTEAFFGQGTRLTVV.

The chain recombines TRBV18 with TRBJ1-1; D unclear. The V and J ends lost 5 bases and 1 base respectively, with 8 bases between them. Germline values: CDR1 KGHSH, CDR2 LQKENI. CDR3 length: 13 amino acids. CDR3 coding DNA: TGTGCCAGCTCAAGCACTTCGAACACTGAAGCTTTCTTT. Amino acid sequence: CASSSTSNTEAFF.

As for this clone: An end of the junction differs from the germline gene, which may be a read error. This chain connects TRBV19 to TRBJ1-1; 7 bases agree with TRBD1. The CDR3 length is 14 residues. Germline V lookup: CDR1 LNHDA, CDR2 SQIVND (reference sequence). CDR3 sequence (DNA): TGTGCCAGTAGTCTAGACAGGGTTGGCACTGAAGCTTTCTTT. Translated, it gives CASSLDRVGTEAFF. The variable domain in full, with the rest retrieved from reference TRBV19 and TRBJ1-1, is DGGITQSPKYLFRKEGQNVTLSCEQNLNHDAMYWYRQDPGQGLRLIYYSQIVNDFQKGDIAEGYSVSREKKESFPLTVTSAQKNPTAFYLCASSLDRVGTEAFFGQGTRLTVV.

This chain joins TRBV6-5 and TRBJ1-2; 11 positions agree with TRBD1. Germline values: CDR1 MNHEY, CDR2 SVGAGI. After removal of 4 bases from V and 8 bases from J, the junction contained 6 bases not matched to a gene. The CDR3 runs to 14 residues. The CDR3 sequence is CASSLRDRGFGYTF. The CDR3 nucleotides read TGTGCCAGCAGTTTGAGGGACAGGGGGTTCGGCTACACCTTC.

The chain uses TRBV25-1 and TRBJ2-3; no definite D call. Trimming pared 3 bases from V and 5 bases from J, leaving 12 bases between. Germline assignment: CDR1 MGHDK and CDR2 SYGVNS. The CDR3 contains 14 residues. CDR3 in amino acids: CASSDPLPGDTQYF. The CDR3 DNA is TGTGCCAGCAGTGATCCCCTTCCAGGAGATACGCAGTATTTT. The entire variable domain, with the rest obtained from reference TRBV25-1 and TRBJ2-3, is as follows: EADIYQTPRYLVIGTGKKITLECSQTMGHDKMYWYQQDPGMELHLIHYSYGVNSTEKGDLSSESTVSRIRTEHFPLTLESARPSHTSQYLCASSDPLPGDTQYFGPGTRLTVL.

The gene calls are TRBV29-1 and TRBJ1-1, with D possibly matching TRBD1 (5 bases). The CDR3 sequence is 13 residues long. Germline CDR1 is SQVTM and CDR2 is ANQGSEA. V was shortened by 4 bases and J by 0 bases, with 9 bases between the two germline ends. As DNA, the CDR3 is TGCAGCGTTGTTCGACAGATGAACACTGAAGCTTTCTTT. Amino acid sequence: CSVVRQMNTEAFF.

The CDR3 DNA reads TGTGCCAGCAGTGGTCAAGGGGCCTATAATTCACCCCTCCACTTT. Its protein is CASSGQGAYNSPLHF. The V call is TRBV2, the J call TRBJ1-6; perhaps TRBD1 as D (5 bases). CDR1 is SNHLY and CDR2 is FYNNEI in the germline V gene. The V end lost 4 bases, the J end lost 2 bases, and 9 bases lay between the germline ends. CDR3 length equals 15 residues.

The chain employs TRBV29-1 and TRBJ2-3; TRBD2 matches at 8 bases. Trimming cost V 2 bases and J 9 bases; bases outside gene matches: 13. The CDR3 covers 15 residues. Germline CDR1 SQVTM, CDR2 ANQGSEA. The CDR3 reads CSVEPPRGGDSTQYF. CDR3 in DNA: TGCAGCGTTGAACCCCCCCGGGGGGGTGATTCGACGCAGTATTTT.

This clone occurred once. The chain combines TRBV18 with TRBJ1-1, with D possibly matching TRBD1 (5 bases). Trimming removed 4 bases at V and 0 bases at J, with 9 bases between. This CDR3 contains 14 residues. Germline CDR1 reads KGHSH; CDR2 reads LQKENI. DNA for the CDR3: TGTGCCAGCTCACGGGACTGGATGAACACTGAAGCTTTCTTT. Translation gives CASSRDWMNTEAFF.

The chain links TRBV16 to TRBJ1-5, with 10 bases identical to TRBD1. The germline CDR1 and CDR2 sequences are KGHSY and FQNENV. J was trimmed by 4 bases and V by 2 bases; bases with no gene match: 5. This CDR3 spans 16 amino acids. The CDR3 is CASSQRTGGSNQPQHF. Here the CDR3 DNA reads TGTGCCAGCAGCCAAAGGACAGGGGGTTCAAATCAGCCCCAGCATTTT.

The CDR3 nucleotides are TGTGCCAGCAGCGTAGCCTCCGGACTAGTCTCCTACAATGAGCAGTTCTTC. This encodes CASSVASGLVSYNEQFF. V usage is TRBV13 and J usage is TRBJ2-1, with 7 nucleotides matching TRBD2. Germline CDR1 reads PRHDT; CDR2 reads FYEKMQ (reference sequence). After removal of 5 bases from V and 0 bases from J, the junction contained 10 bases not matched to a gene. The CDR3 runs to 17 residues.

The chain links TRBV5-1 to TRBJ2-5, with no clear D. V dropped 4 bases and J dropped 3 bases, with 13 bases sitting between them. Germline V gene sequence: CDR1 SGHRS, CDR2 YFSETQ. This CDR3 has 14 residues. CDR3 DNA sequence: TGCGCCAGCAGCAGCCTAGAGGCAGAAGAGACCCAGTACTTC. This translates into CASSSLEAEETQYF.

The chain carries TRBV5-1 and TRBJ1-4; TRBD1 is a possible D gene (6 bases). CDR1 is SGHRS and CDR2 is YFSETQ in the germline V gene. Trimming stripped 3 bases from V and 0 bases from J, with 9 bases between. CDR3 size: 15 residues. The CDR3 DNA reads TGCGCCAGCAGCTGGACAGCATCAACTAATGAAAAACTGTTTTTT. Its protein product is CASSWTASTNEKLFF.

In its sample, this clone was seen once. In nucleotides, the CDR3 is TGTGCCAGCAGTTTCGCCCGGACAGGGCTAAACACCGGGGAGCTGTTTTTT. As protein: CASSFARTGLNTGELFF. The chain is built from TRBV28 and TRBJ2-2, with TRBD1 matching 8 bases. The length of the CDR3 is 17 residues. Germline V gene sequence: CDR1 MDHEN, CDR2 SYDVKM. V shed 3 bases, J shed 2 bases, and the junction held 8 bases outside the gene matches.

CDR3 sequence (DNA): TGTGCCAGTACAAAACAGGGGCGCACCGGGGAGCTGTTTTTT. The encoded protein is CASTKQGRTGELFF. The chain has TRBV19 and TRBJ2-2, with 7 bases matching TRBD1. Trimming cost V 7 bases and J 4 bases; bases outside gene matches: 6. The CDR3 has 14 amino acids. In germline, CDR1 is LNHDA, CDR2 SQIVND (reference sequence). Using reference TRBV19 and TRBJ2-2 for the parts outside the CDR3, the full variable domain is DGGITQSPKYLFRKEGQNVTLSCEQNLNHDAMYWYRQDPGQGLRLIYYSQIVNDFQKGDIAEGYSVSREKKESFPLTVTSAQKNPTAFYLCASTKQGRTGELFFGEGSRLTVL.

This chain joins TRBV5-1 and TRBJ2-3; D gene ambiguous. The ends were cut back, 1 base at V and 2 bases at J, with 5 bases in the middle. The germline CDR1 and CDR2 sequences are SGHRS and YFSETQ. The CDR3 is 13 amino acids. CDR3: CASSLTITDTQYF. The CDR3 DNA reads as TGCGCCAGCAGCTTGACAATCACAGATACGCAGTATTTT.

This chain joins TRBV5-1 and TRBJ2-5; D is ambiguous. V shed 0 bases and J shed 4 bases, with 4 bases lying between them. Per the germline V gene, CDR1 is SGHRS and CDR2 is YFSETQ. This CDR3 is built from 12 residues. CDR3 sequence reads: CASSLGAETQYF. DNA of the CDR3: TGCGCCAGCAGCTTGGGGGCAGAGACCCAGTACTTC.

The chain joins TRBV15 to TRBJ2-1; D gene uncertain. The CDR3 has 15 residues. CDR1 LNHNV and CDR2 YYDKDF come from the germline V gene (reference sequence). V was cut by 0 bases and J by 8 bases, with 14 bases left in between. The CDR3 DNA is TGTGCCACCAGCAGAGATCTTGTGAGTTCGCATGAGCAGTTCTTC. It translates to CATSRDLVSSHEQFF.

In its sample, this clone was seen once. CDR3 region: CASSVLTSGGASAGELFF. CDR3 nucleotide sequence: TGTGCCAGCAGCGTCTTGACTAGCGGGGGGGCCTCTGCCGGGGAGCTGTTTTTT. The rearrangement uses TRBV9 and TRBJ2-2; 14 bases map to TRBD2. Germline trimming cut 2 bases from V and 6 bases from J; bases unmatched to any gene: 9. The V gene's germline CDR1 is SGDLS and CDR2 YYNGEE. The CDR3 is 18 amino acids.